A single sample is the source of the 12 T cell receptor beta chains below, sequenced in a study of shared clonotypes between healthy human individuals. Profiled with immunoSEQ multiplex PCR; TCRdb holds only in-frame clones, not every one. The table lists about 2 million clones, approximately 94% of them singletons, with 1.2% in the top ten. CD8 cells classed as naive were CD45RO-negative and positively selected for CCR7, excluding terminally differentiated effector memory CD45RA+ cells. Input material: naive CD8+ T cells sorted from blood. The source is a man aged 18 to 29 in good health.

V gene TRBV28 combines with J gene TRBJ1-1; 9 bases fit TRBD1. Germline V gene sequence: CDR1 MDHEN, CDR2 SYDVKM. The CDR3 sequence is 14 residues long. The V segment lost 4 bases and the J segment 4 bases; nucleotides outside the gene matches: 4. The CDR3 is CASSYRGQATEAFF. CDR3 DNA: TGTGCCAGCAGTTACAGGGGGCAGGCCACTGAAGCTTTCTTT.

The chain couples TRBV29-1 to TRBJ2-5; 8 bases line up with TRBD1. The CDR3 runs 12 residues. V lost 2 bases to trimming and J lost 4 bases; unmatched junction nucleotides: 0. Germline CDR1 reads SQVTM; CDR2 reads ANQGSEA. DNA of the CDR3: TGCAGCGTTGAACAGGGGGCAGAGACCCAGTACTTC. Protein sequence: CSVEQGAETQYF. The variable domain in full, with the rest retrieved from reference TRBV29-1 and TRBJ2-5, is SAVISQKPSRDICQRGTSLTIQCQVDSQVTMMFWYRQQPGQSLTLIATANQGSEATYESGFVIDKFPISRPNLTFSTLTVSNMSPEDSSIYLCSVEQGAETQYFGPGTRLLVL.

Notes on this clone: At the DNA level, this CDR3 is encoded by other sequences in the same sample as well. The chain recombines TRBV9 with TRBJ1-1; the D gene is possibly TRBD1 (6 bases). The CDR3 totals 14 residues. V lost 0 bases and J lost 4, with 10 bases in between. Germline CDR1 SGDLS, CDR2 YYNGEE. Written as DNA, the CDR3 is TGTGCCAGCAGCGTAGATGGAGGGGGCACTGAAGCTTTCTTT. Its protein product is CASSVDGGGTEAFF.

Only one count was recorded for this clone. The chain uses TRBV5-8 and TRBJ2-7; D is uncertain. The germline V and J ends were trimmed by 4 bases and 11 bases, with 10 bases remaining between them. From germline, CDR1 is SGHTS and CDR2 YDEGEE. The CDR3 runs 10 residues. This CDR3 reads CASSPTPEYF. The CDR3 bases are TGTGCCAGCAGCCCCACCCCCGAGTACTTC.

Note on this clone: The sample has other DNA sequences that encode this CDR3 too. This sequence joins TRBV6-5 and TRBJ2-7, with D perhaps TRBD1 (7 bases). The V gene lost 2 bases and the J gene lost 1 base, with 12 bases spanning the gap. The CDR3 has 15 amino acids. Germline CDR1 MNHEY, CDR2 SVGAGI. The CDR3 DNA reads TGTGCCAGCAGTTACAGCCAGGGGGGATCCTACGAGCAGTACTTC. Translating gives CASSYSQGGSYEQYF.

The chain links TRBV2 to TRBJ1-4, with D unclear. This CDR3 has 12 residues. Germline V CDR1 and CDR2: SNHLY, FYNNEI. The V and J ends lost 7 bases and 7 bases respectively, with 10 bases between them. In DNA, the CDR3 is TGTGCCAGCATCGGGGAGGGTGAAAAACTGTTTTTT. This codes for CASIGEGEKLFF.

This chain links TRBV7-9 with TRBJ2-1; tentative D call: TRBD2 (5 bases). The germline V and J ends were trimmed by 3 bases and 8 bases, with 11 bases remaining between them. The germline V gene has CDR1 SEHNR and CDR2 FQNEAQ (reference sequence). This CDR3 region has 13 residues. The CDR3 sequence: CASSFATDYEQFF. The CDR3 nucleotides read TGTGCCAGCAGCTTCGCCACGGACTATGAGCAGTTCTTC. The full variable domain, with the rest looked up from reference TRBV7-9 and TRBJ2-1, is DTGVSQNPRHKITKRGQNVTFRCDPISEHNRLYWYRQTLGQGPEFLTYFQNEAQLEKSRLLSDRFSAERPKGSFSTLEIQRTEQGDSAMYLCASSFATDYEQFFGPGTRLTVL.

This clone was observed once. The chain carries TRBV6-7 and TRBJ2-7; 13 nucleotides agree with TRBD2. TRBV6-7 is treated as an ORF (open reading frame) with a function not yet certain. This CDR3 is 19 amino acids long. V lost 0 bases and J lost 0; bases outside the gene matches: 8. The CDR3 loop reads CASSYSPGLAGKTSYEQYF. As DNA, the CDR3 is TGTGCCAGCAGTTACTCGCCGGGACTAGCGGGGAAGACCTCCTACGAGCAGTACTTC.

The rearrangement links TRBV18 to TRBJ2-5, with a weak D call TRBD2 (6 bases). The CDR3 sequence is 17 residues long. Trimming shortened V by 3 bases and J by 2 bases, and 19 bases separated the two germline ends. CDR1 and CDR2 (germline): KGHSH, LQKENI. In DNA, the CDR3 is TGTGCCAGCTCACCTCAATCGTTAATGGGAGGACAAGAGACCCAGTACTTC. Residues: CASSPQSLMGGQETQYF.

This chain links TRBV28 with TRBJ2-5, with D tentatively TRBD1 (6 bases). Deletions cut 5 bases from V and 4 bases from J, with 17 bases between. This CDR3 comprises 15 residues. The V gene's germline CDR1 is MDHEN and CDR2 SYDVKM. CDR3 residues: CASSPYPTGGETQYF. DNA of the CDR3: TGTGCCAGCAGTCCCTATCCGACAGGAGGAGAGACCCAGTACTTC.

Details on this clone: Other DNA variants within this sample encode the same CDR3. The chain links TRBV4-1 to TRBJ1-1; D is unresolved. The CDR3 contains 12 residues. Germline V lookup: CDR1 MGHRA, CDR2 YSYEKL. Trimming cost V 5 bases and J 1 base, with 5 bases left between them. In DNA, the CDR3 is TGCGCCAGCAGCTTGGGGAACACTGAAGCTTTCTTT. Translated, it gives CASSLGNTEAFF.

V usage is TRBV6-1 and J usage is TRBJ2-7, with 7 bases aligning to TRBD2. Germline V gives CDR1 MNHNS, CDR2 SASEGT. The CDR3 covers 15 residues. The junction had 9 bases not matched to a gene; V was cut back by 5 bases and J by 2 bases. The CDR3 DNA is TGTGCCAGCAGTTTATTTACAGCGGGAACCTACGAGCAGTACTTC. Translation gives CASSLFTAGTYEQYF.